Listed below are T cell receptor beta chains from one sample, sequenced in a study of T cell clones after liver transplantation. The assay was immunoSEQ multiplex PCR, and TCRdb's table has in-frame clones only and misses some. The data hold over 45,000 clones, with roughly 74% observed a single time. The sequenced sample was CD4+ T cells from blood, obtained approximately 54 months after liver transplant. These receptors were taken from a human patient who received a liver transplant. Part of the T cell pool may stem from the graft donor. Each CDR3 is given with its conserved first and last residue. The D gene is left open where the match is weak. Size is stated for part of the rows, as once, few or many counts, or as a class when the clone is expanded.

TRBJ1-2,.,TRBV7-2,.,CASSGGLTENYGYTF,TGTGCCAGCAGCGGGGGATTGACGGAGAACTATGGCTACACCTTC
TRBJ1-4,TRBD1,TRBV5-6,.,CASSLGTGAAEKLFF,TGTGCCAGCAGCTTGGGTACAGGGGCAGCTGAAAAACTGTTTTTT
TRBJ1-1,TRBD1,TRBV30,.,CACRTGGWTEAFF,TGTGCCTGTCGGACAGGGGGCTGGACTGAAGCTTTCTTT
TRBJ2-3,TRBD2,TRBV4-1,.,CASSLGTSGGPVDTQYF,TGCGCCAGCAGCCTCGGGACTAGCGGGGGGCCAGTAGATACGCAGTATTTT
TRBJ2-1,.,TRBV27,many,CASSLNRGRGNEQFF,TGTGCCAGCAGTTTAAACCGGGGGCGCGGGAATGAGCAGTTCTTC
TRBJ1-5,TRBD1,TRBV15,.,CATSRGQGAPQHF,TGTGCCACCAGCAGAGGACAGGGGGCGCCCCAGCATTTT
TRBJ2-7,.,TRBV5-4,.,CASSFGRGGGYEQYF,TGTGCCAGCAGCTTCGGCCGGGGAGGGGGCTACGAGCAGTACTTC
TRBJ2-7,TRBD1,TRBV11-2,once,CASSSNRGRNEQYF,TGTGCCAGCAGCTCAAACAGGGGGCGGAACGAGCAGTACTTC
TRBJ1-5,.,TRBV5-4,few,CASSWGGHNQPQHF,TGTGCCAGCAGCTGGGGAGGACATAATCAGCCCCAGCATTTT
TRBJ2-7,.,TRBV10-1,few,CASSESGEPGEQYF,TGCGCCAGCAGTGAGTCCGGCGAGCCCGGAGAGCAGTACTTC
TRBJ2-7,TRBD1,TRBV4-1,.,CASSQDRTGLNSYEQYF,TGCGCCAGCAGCCAAGATCGGACAGGTCTTAATTCCTACGAGCAGTACTTC
TRBJ2-2,.,TRBV7-9,.,CASSLETRNTGELFF,TGTGCCAGCAGCTTAGAGACAAGAAACACCGGGGAGCTGTTTTTT
TRBJ2-5,.,TRBV9,.,CASSVGGAETQYF,TGTGCCAGCAGCGTAGGAGGGGCTGAGACCCAGTACTTC
TRBJ2-7,.,TRBV28,.,CASSLQTGQAREQYF,TGTGCCAGCAGTTTACAAACAGGGCAGGCTCGCGAGCAGTACTTC
TRBJ2-3,TRBD2,TRBV9,.,CASSARSGVTDTQYF,TGTGCCAGCAGCGCTCGTAGCGGGGTGACAGATACGCAGTATTTT
TRBJ1-3,.,TRBV5-8,.,CASSVRGLGNTIYF,TGTGCCAGCAGCGTACGGGGCCTTGGAAACACCATATATTTT
TRBJ1-4,TRBD1,TRBV6-6,.,CASSRTGPATNEKLFF,TGTGCCAGCAGCCGGACAGGCCCAGCAACTAATGAAAAACTGTTTTTT
TRBJ1-6,.,TRBV18,.,CASSSTGSDSPLHF,TGTGCCAGCTCATCCACAGGGTCTGATTCACCCCTCCACTTT
TRBJ1-1,.,TRBV11-2,.,CASTLKVAFF,TGTGCCAGCACCCTCAAGGTAGCTTTCTTT
TRBJ1-3,TRBD1,TRBV28,once,CASSRRDRAGNTIYF,TGTGCCAGCAGTCGAAGGGACAGGGCTGGAAACACCATATATTTT
TRBJ1-4,TRBD1,TRBV28,.,CASSLGTGGGEKLFF,TGTGCCAGCAGTTTAGGGACAGGGGGCGGTGAAAAACTGTTTTTT
TRBJ1-6,.,TRBV13,.,CASSLVESPLHF,TGTGCCAGCAGCTTGGTCGAATCACCCCTCCACTTT
TRBJ2-7,.,TRBV15,.,CATSRDRQVPYEQYF,TGTGCCACCAGCAGAGATCGCCAGGTACCCTACGAGCAGTACTTC
TRBJ2-7,.,TRBV29-1,.,CSVEGRGAFGYEQYF,TGCAGCGTTGAAGGCCGGGGGGCCTTTGGGTACGAGCAGTACTTC
TRBJ1-5,.,TRBV4-1,.,CASSQEDQGHQPQHF,TGCGCCAGCAGCCAAGAAGACCAGGGACACCAGCCCCAGCATTTT
TRBJ2-7,.,TRBV6-5,.,CASSRGGTASYEQYF,TGTGCCAGCAGTCGGGGCGGGACAGCCTCCTACGAGCAGTACTTC
TRBJ1-3,.,TRBV7-9,.,CASRSGGAETTIYF,TGTGCCAGCCGGAGCGGGGGCGCAGAAACCACCATATATTTT
TRBJ2-7,.,TRBV5-1,.,CASLGVGARSYEQYF,TGCGCCAGTCTTGGGGTCGGGGCCCGCTCCTACGAGCAGTACTTC
TRBJ2-5,TRBD1,TRBV9,few,CASSVGRGDRGALETQYF,TGTGCCAGCAGCGTAGGGAGAGGGGACAGGGGTGCCCTGGAGACCCAGTACTTC
TRBJ2-7,.,TRBV7-9,.,CASSSSGGGQYF,TGTGCCAGCAGCTCCAGCGGTGGCGGGCAGTACTTC
TRBJ1-4,TRBD1,TRBV28,once,CASQGQAAGEKLFF,TGTGCCAGCCAAGGACAGGCTGCTGGTGAAAAACTGTTTTTT
TRBJ2-7,.,TRBV20-1,.,CSASFDYEQYF,TGCAGTGCTAGTTTTGACTACGAGCAGTACTTC
TRBJ1-1,.,TRBV5-1,.,CASSFEMNTEAFF,TGCGCCAGCAGCTTTGAAATGAACACTGAAGCTTTCTTT
TRBJ2-5,.,TRBV6-1,.,CASSGITQETQYF,TGTGCCAGCAGTGGGATCACACAAGAGACCCAGTACTTC
TRBJ2-5,.,TRBV29-1,.,CSVEEGSVGETQYF,TGCAGCGTTGAAGAAGGGAGCGTCGGGGAGACCCAGTACTTC
TRBJ1-5,.,TRBV2,.,CASSEEVRTQHF,TGTGCCAGCAGTGAAGAGGTCAGGACCCAGCATTTT